This entry is about one TCR beta chain. Its antigen is not yet known. No base qualities exist here, and no much larger clone lies one base off it. The source of the sample is a study of regulatory T cells in long-lasting Graves disease (dated by TCRdb to the early 2020s). Concerning the study at large: Persistent Graves' disease was defined as persistently positive TSH receptor autoantibodies together with antithyroid drug treatment for over 5 years. A total of around 35 samples underwent TCR sequencing, from roughly 13 patients with persistent Graves' disease and 20 patients with newly diagnosed Graves' disease. This study used TCR sequencing and RNA sequencing of peripheral blood to compare persistent Graves' disease patients against newly diagnosed Graves' disease patients. Persistent Graves' disease patients in the clinical cohort had taken antithyroid drugs for around 11 years on average. The study was registered as a clinical trial and conducted in China. Here is what the overall study found, with its caveats: Persistent disease showed preferential use of TRBV28, TRBJ1-2 and TRBJ2-5, whereas newly diagnosed disease favored TRBV20-1 and TRBJ2-1. The authors noted that the small sample size was a limitation that may lower accuracy. Compared with newly diagnosed patients, persistent Graves' disease patients had lower TCR Shannon entropy and fewer highly expanded clones, which suggests clonal expansion. More public clonotypes were shared among persistent patients (under 3,000) than among newly diagnosed patients (under 1,000). Because the primary lesion, thyroid tissue, could not be accessed, the study looked at peripheral blood alone. Only the TCR beta chain was sequenced and analyzed.

What this sample's time point label stands for: persistent/refractory GD, antithyroid drugs over 5 years with positive TRAb. RNA was extracted from PBMCs in TRIzol for both TCR sequencing and RNA sequencing. The diagnosis of Graves' disease was made according to American Thyroid Association guidelines. Recruitment of patients was carried out at an endocrinology department in Xi'an, China. Each patient gave approximately 10 milliliters of peripheral blood, collected in an EDTA anticoagulant tube. Ficoll Paque Plus density gradient separation was used to isolate PBMCs, and no further T cell sorting was done. An Agilent 2100 Bioanalyzer and agarose gel were used to assess RNA quality, and a NanoDrop 2000 was used to measure RNA concentration. Per the germline V gene (reference sequence), DFQATT is the CDR1 and SNEGSKA is the CDR2. V is trimmed back by 1 base and J by 9 bases, and the junction contains 8 bases that no gene match accounts for. Its CDR3 holds 15 amino acids, cysteine through phenylalanine. Just the 45-base CDR3 DNA is kept, in frame starting at base 1.

Library generation was performed with multiplex PCR. Sequencing used an Illumina HiSeq 4000. To build TCR beta libraries, CDR3 regions were amplified by Arm-PCR using iRepertoire HTBI primers. Before sequencing, the PCR products underwent gel purification. For the original study's pipeline: Gene usage analysis of CDR3 amino acid clonotypes relied on the 60 or so TRBV and about 15 TRBJ segments identified across samples. COPE and FqMerger were used to merge filtered high-quality paired reads into contigs. Contigs were aligned with BLAST to IMGT TRBV, TRBD and TRBJ reference genes, and CDR3 was defined per IMGT. Clonotypes above 0.1% frequency were classified as highly expanded clones. Repertoire diversity was measured by Shannon entropy, and V-J evenness by the Gini coefficient. Public clonotypes were defined as clonotypes shared by more than one individual. TCRdb reanalyzed the raw reads on its own, using fastp at Q25 for trimming and MiXCR for clone calling, and kept in-frame beta chains. Rows with one shared CDR3 protein collapse into an entry with the most common genes and DNA. These V and J calls rely on TCRdb rather than the paper's analysis. Counted in this sample were 430,000 or so distinct CDR3 sequences; 21% of them appeared once. The ten largest account for roughly an eighth of the sample.

This specimen consisted of peripheral blood mononuclear cells (PBMCs), obtained when the disease was refractory, from a patient treated with antithyroid drugs. The chain is assembled from TRBV20-1 and TRBJ2-1; TRBD2 aligns with 11 central bases. This receptor was identified in a female donor with Graves disease. The nucleotide sequence reads TGCAGTGCTAGAGGGGGTAGCGGGAGGGCCGGTGAGCAGTTCTTC. Translated, it gives CSARGGSGRAGEQFF.